The present T cell receptor beta chain was sequenced within a study of CD8 T cells in ankylosing spondylitis. The study, taken as a whole, reports: Characteristic, it appeared, of ankylosing spondylitis blood was a TCR beta motif of eight highly homologous variants.

As for this clonotype: Its antigen remains unknown. One junction end does not reproduce the germline sequence, and a read error may be involved.

This CDR3 has 19 amino acids. CDR1 MRHNA and CDR2 SNTAGT come from the germline V gene. Making the TCR beta libraries involved quantitative 5'-RACE with molecular barcodes. TCRdb passed the 5' RACE reads through MiXCR, listing each CDR3 protein once. The sample includes under 250,000 distinct CDR3 sequences, roughly a tenth of them seen just once. The chain has TRBV6-4 and TRBJ2-3; 7 bases line up with TRBD2. The sample consisted of blood, either unsorted or a sorted T cell fraction (not recorded which). The clonotype comes from a male donor with ankylosing spondylitis or in good health (not recorded which). CDR3 residues: CTSCFLSQSGTVSTDTQYF. CDR3 nucleotides: TGTACCAGCTGTTTTCTCTCCCAGAGCGGGACGGTCAGCACAGATACGCAGTATTTT.